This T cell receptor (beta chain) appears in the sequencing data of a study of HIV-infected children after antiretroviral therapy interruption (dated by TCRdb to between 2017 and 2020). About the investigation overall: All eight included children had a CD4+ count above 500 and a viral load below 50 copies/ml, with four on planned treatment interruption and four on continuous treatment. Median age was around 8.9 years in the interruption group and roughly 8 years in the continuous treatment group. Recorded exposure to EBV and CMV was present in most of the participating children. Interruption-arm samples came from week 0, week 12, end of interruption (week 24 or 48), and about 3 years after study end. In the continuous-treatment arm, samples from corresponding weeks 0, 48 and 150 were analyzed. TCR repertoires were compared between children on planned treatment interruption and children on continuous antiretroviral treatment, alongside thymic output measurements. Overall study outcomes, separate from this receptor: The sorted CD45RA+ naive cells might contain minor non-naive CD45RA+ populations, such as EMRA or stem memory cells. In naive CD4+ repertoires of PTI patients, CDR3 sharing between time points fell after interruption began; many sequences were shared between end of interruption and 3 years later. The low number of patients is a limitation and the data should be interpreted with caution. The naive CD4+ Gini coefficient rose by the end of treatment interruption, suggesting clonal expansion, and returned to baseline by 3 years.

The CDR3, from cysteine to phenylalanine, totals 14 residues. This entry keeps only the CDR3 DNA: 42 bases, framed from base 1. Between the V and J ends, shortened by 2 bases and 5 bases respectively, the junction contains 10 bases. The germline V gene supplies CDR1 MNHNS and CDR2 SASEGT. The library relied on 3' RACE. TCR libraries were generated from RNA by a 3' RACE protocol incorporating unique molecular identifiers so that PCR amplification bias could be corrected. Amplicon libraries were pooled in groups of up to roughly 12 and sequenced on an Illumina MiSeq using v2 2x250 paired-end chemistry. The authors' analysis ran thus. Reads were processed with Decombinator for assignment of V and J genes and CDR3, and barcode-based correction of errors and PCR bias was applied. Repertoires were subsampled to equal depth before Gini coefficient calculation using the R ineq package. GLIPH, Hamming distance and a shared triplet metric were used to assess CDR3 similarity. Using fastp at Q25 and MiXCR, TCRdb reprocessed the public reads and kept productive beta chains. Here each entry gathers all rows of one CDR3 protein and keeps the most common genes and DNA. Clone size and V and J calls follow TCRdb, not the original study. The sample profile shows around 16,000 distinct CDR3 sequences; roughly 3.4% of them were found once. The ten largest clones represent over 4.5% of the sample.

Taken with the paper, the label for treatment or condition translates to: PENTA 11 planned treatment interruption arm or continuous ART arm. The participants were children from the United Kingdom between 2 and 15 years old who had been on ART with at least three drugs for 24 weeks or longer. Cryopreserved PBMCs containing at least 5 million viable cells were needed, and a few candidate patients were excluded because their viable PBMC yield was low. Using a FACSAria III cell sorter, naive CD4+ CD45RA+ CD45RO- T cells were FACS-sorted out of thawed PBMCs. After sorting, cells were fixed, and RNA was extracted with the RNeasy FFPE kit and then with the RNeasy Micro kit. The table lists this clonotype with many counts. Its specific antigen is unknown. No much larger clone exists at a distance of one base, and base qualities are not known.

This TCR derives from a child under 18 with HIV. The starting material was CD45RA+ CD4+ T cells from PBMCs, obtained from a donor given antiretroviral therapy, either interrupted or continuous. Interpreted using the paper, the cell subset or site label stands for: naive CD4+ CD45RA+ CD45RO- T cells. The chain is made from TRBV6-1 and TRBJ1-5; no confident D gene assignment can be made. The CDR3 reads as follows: CASSEILADQPQHF. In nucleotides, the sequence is TGTGCCAGCAGTGAAATCCTAGCGGATCAGCCCCAGCATTTT.